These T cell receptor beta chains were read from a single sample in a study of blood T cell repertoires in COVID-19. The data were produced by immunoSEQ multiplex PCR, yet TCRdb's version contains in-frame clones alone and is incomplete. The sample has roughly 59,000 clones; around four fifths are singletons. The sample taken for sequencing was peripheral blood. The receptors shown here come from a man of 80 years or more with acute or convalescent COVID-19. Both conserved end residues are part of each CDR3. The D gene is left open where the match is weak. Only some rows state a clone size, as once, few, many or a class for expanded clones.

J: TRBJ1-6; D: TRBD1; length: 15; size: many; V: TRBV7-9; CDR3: CASTAGGTGGSPLHF; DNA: TGTGCCAGCACCGCAGGAGGGACAGGAGGATCACCCCTCCACTTT
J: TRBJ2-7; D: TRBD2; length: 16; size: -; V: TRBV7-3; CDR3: CASSSPGLASSYEQYF; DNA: TGTGCCAGCAGCTCTCCGGGACTAGCAAGCTCCTACGAGCAGTACTTC
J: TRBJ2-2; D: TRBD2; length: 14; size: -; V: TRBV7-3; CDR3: CASSLAGKTGELFF; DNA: TGTGCCAGCAGCCTAGCGGGCAAAACCGGGGAGCTGTTTTTT
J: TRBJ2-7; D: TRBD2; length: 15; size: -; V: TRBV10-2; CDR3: CASNEPGLAVYEQYF; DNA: TGCGCCAGCAATGAACCGGGACTAGCGGTCTACGAGCAGTACTTC
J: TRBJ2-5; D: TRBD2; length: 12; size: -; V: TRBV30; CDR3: CAWRLAGETQYF; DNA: TGTGCCTGGAGACTAGCGGGGGAGACCCAGTACTTC
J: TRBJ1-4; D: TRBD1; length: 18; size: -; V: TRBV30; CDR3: CAWSRRQGGAATNEKLFF; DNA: TGTGCCTGGAGCAGAAGACAGGGGGGAGCGGCAACTAATGAAAAACTGTTTTTT
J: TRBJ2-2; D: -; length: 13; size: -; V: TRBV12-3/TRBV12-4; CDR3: CASTPRRAGELFF; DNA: TGTGCCAGCACCCCCCGACGGGCCGGGGAGCTGTTTTTT
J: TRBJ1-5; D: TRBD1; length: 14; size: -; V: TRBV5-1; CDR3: CASSPGTENQPQHF; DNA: TGCGCCAGCAGCCCCGGGACAGAGAATCAGCCCCAGCATTTT
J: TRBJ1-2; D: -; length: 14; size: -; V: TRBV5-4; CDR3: CASSLSRERYGYTF; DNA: TGTGCCAGCAGCTTGAGTCGAGAGCGCTATGGCTACACCTTC
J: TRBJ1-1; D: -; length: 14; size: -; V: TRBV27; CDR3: CASSPGTFNTEAFF; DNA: TGTGCCAGCAGTCCGGGGACTTTCAACACTGAAGCTTTCTTT
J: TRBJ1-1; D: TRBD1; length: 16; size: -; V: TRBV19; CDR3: CASSTTAGTGASGAFF; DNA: TGTGCCAGTAGTACAACGGCCGGGACAGGGGCCTCCGGAGCTTTCTTT
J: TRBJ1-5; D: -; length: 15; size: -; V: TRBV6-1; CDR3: CASSEQANSNQPQHF; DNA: TGTGCCAGCAGTGAACAGGCAAATAGCAATCAGCCCCAGCATTTT
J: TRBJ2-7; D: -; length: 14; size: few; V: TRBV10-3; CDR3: CAISAGSYSYEQYF; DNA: TGTGCCATCAGTGCGGGGTCCTACTCCTACGAGCAGTACTTC
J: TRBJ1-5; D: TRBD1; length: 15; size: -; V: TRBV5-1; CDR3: CASSLTGADGQPQHF; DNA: TGCGCCAGCAGCCTAACAGGGGCCGACGGTCAGCCCCAGCATTTT
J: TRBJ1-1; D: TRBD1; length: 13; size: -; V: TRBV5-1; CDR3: CASSNRQGIEAFF; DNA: TGCGCCAGCAGCAACCGACAGGGGATTGAAGCTTTCTTT
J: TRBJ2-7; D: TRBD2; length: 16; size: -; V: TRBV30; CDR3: CAWSAPGLAGLHEQYF; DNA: TGTGCCTGGAGTGCTCCGGGACTAGCGGGATTACACGAGCAGTACTTC
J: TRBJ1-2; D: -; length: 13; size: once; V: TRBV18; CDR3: CASSPDTLYGYTF; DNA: TGTGCCAGCTCACCGGACACCCTCTATGGCTACACCTTC
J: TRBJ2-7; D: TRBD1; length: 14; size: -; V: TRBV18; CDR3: CASSPNPQGTEQYF; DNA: TGTGCCAGCTCACCCAATCCACAGGGGACCGAGCAGTACTTC
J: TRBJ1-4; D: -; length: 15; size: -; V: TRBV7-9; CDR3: CASSLGEVKDEKLFF; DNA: TGTGCCAGCAGCTTAGGGGAGGTGAAAGATGAAAAACTGTTTTTT
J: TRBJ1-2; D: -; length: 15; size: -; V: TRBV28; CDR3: CASRTGGTPYEGYTF; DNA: TGTGCCAGCAGGACCGGGGGGACTCCCTATGAAGGCTACACCTTC
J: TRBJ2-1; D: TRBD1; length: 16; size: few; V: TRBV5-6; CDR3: CASSLGGQGFVDEQFF; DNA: TGTGCCAGCAGCTTGGGGGGACAGGGTTTTGTCGATGAGCAGTTCTTC
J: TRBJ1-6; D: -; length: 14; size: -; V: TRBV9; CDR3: CASSVSQALSPLHF; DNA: TGTGCCAGCAGCGTATCGCAGGCTCTTTCACCCCTCCACTTT
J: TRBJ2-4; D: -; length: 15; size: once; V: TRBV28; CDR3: CASSLETGLKNIQYF; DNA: TGTGCCAGCAGTCTTGAAACAGGGCTCAAAAACATTCAGTACTTC
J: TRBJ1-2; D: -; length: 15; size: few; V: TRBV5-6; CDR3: CASSLGTSVNYGYTF; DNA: TGTGCCAGCAGCTTGGGGACATCAGTTAACTATGGCTACACCTTC
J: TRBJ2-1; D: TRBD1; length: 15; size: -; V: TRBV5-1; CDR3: CASSPTGAQFNEQFF; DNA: TGCGCCAGCAGCCCGACAGGGGCGCAATTCAATGAGCAGTTCTTC
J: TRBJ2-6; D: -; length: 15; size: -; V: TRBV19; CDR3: CATGDGGSGANVLTF; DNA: TGTGCCACCGGAGACGGGGGCTCTGGGGCCAACGTCCTGACTTTC
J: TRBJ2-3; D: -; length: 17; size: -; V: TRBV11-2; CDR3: CASSSPSRDTLTNTQYF; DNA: TGTGCCAGCAGCTCCCCGTCCCGGGACACCCTCACAAATACGCAGTATTTT
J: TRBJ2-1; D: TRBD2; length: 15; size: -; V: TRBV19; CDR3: CASSPTSGSYNEQFF; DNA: TGTGCCAGTAGTCCGACTAGCGGGAGCTACAATGAGCAGTTCTTC
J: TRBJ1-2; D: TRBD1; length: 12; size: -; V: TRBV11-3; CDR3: CATEDRAHGYTF; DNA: TGTGCCACCGAGGACAGGGCCCATGGCTACACCTTC
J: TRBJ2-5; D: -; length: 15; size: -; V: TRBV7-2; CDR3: CASRSRGSLSETQYF; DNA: TGTGCCAGCAGGTCTAGGGGCTCCCTCTCGGAGACCCAGTACTTC
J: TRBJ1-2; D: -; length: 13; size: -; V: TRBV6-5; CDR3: CASSYTGDYGYTF; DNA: TGTGCCAGCAGTTATACAGGTGACTATGGCTACACCTTC
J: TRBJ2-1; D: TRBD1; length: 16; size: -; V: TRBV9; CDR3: CASSPRDSRYYNEQFF; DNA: TGTGCCAGCAGCCCCCGGGACAGTCGGTACTACAATGAGCAGTTCTTC
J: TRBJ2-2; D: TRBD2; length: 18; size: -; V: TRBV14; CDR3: CASPDLAGGPANTGELFF; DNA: TGTGCCAGCCCCGATCTAGCGGGGGGTCCTGCGAACACCGGGGAGCTGTTTTTT
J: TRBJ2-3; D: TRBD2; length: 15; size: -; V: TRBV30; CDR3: CAWEREGRGTDTQYF; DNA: TGTGCCTGGGAGCGGGAGGGCCGGGGCACAGATACGCAGTATTTT
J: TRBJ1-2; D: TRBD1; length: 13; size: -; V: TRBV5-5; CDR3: CASSFRGQEVYTF; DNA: TGTGCCAGCAGCTTCAGGGGGCAGGAAGTTTATACCTTC
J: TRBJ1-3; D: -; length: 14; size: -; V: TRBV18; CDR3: CASSPTDSGNTIYF; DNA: TGTGCCAGCTCACCGACAGACTCTGGAAACACCATATATTTT
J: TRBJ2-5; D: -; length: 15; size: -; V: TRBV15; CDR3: CATSSQGGSQETQYF; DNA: TGTGCCACCAGCAGCCAAGGCGGGTCTCAAGAGACCCAGTACTTC
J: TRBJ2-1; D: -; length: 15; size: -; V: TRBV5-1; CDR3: CASSRFGQGGNEQFF; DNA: TGCGCCAGCAGCCGATTCGGACAGGGAGGGAATGAGCAGTTCTTC
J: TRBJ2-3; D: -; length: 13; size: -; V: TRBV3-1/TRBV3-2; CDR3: CASSLQGTDTQYF; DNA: TGTGCCAGCAGTCTTCAGGGCACAGATACGCAGTATTTT
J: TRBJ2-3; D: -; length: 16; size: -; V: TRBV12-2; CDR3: CASRPLGQESTDTQYF; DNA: TGTGCAAGTCGTCCTCTCGGACAGGAGAGCACAGATACGCAGTATTTT